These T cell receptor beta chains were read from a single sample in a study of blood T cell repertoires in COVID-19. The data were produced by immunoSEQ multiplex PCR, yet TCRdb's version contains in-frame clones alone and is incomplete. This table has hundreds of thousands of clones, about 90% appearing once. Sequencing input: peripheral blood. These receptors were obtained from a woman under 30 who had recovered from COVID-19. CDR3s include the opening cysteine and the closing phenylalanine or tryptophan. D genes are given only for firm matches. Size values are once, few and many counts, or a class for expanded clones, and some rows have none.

CASSESAGGIQETQYF	TGCGCCAGCAGTGAGTCGGCGGGAGGGATACAAGAGACCCAGTACTTC	TRBJ2-5	TRBV10-2	NA	16	TRBD2
CASMAGEGTQYF	TGTGCCAGCATGGCAGGGGAGGGGACCCAGTACTTC	TRBJ2-5	TRBV6-5	NA	12	NA
CATSDKAGYNEQFF	TGTGCCACCAGTGATAAGGCAGGTTACAATGAGCAGTTCTTC	TRBJ2-1	TRBV24-1	NA	14	NA
CASSLAGASAKNIQYF	TGTGCCAGCAGTTTGGCAGGGGCAAGTGCCAAAAACATTCAGTACTTC	TRBJ2-4	TRBV27	NA	16	NA
CASSQVDREGVNEKLFF	TGCGCCAGCAGCCAAGTGGACAGGGAAGGAGTTAATGAAAAACTGTTTTTT	TRBJ1-4	TRBV4-1	NA	17	TRBD1
CATSVRTGYIETQYF	TGTGCCACCAGTGTCCGGACAGGGTATATCGAGACCCAGTACTTC	TRBJ2-5	TRBV24-1	NA	15	TRBD1
CASSPPQPRMAF	TGTGCCAGCAGCCCCCCACAGCCTCGGATGGCCTTC	TRBJ1-2	TRBV6-2/TRBV6-3	NA	12	NA
CASSRLPGQEAFF	TGCGCCAGCAGCCGATTACCGGGACAGGAGGCTTTCTTT	TRBJ1-1	TRBV4-1	NA	13	TRBD1
CASSPRTGGRSEAFF	TGTGCCAGTAGTCCACGGACAGGGGGCCGGTCTGAAGCTTTCTTT	TRBJ1-1	TRBV19	NA	15	TRBD1
CASSRARRSNEQFF	TGTGCCAGCAGTCGAGCTAGAAGGAGCAATGAGCAGTTCTTC	TRBJ2-1	TRBV27	NA	14	NA
CASSWEGRVGTDTQYF	TGTGCCAGCAGCTGGGAGGGCCGGGTAGGCACAGATACGCAGTATTTT	TRBJ2-3	TRBV11-2	NA	16	TRBD2
CASSSPRQGADTQYF	TGTGCCAGCAGCTCCCCTCGACAGGGGGCAGATACGCAGTATTTT	TRBJ2-3	TRBV7-9	NA	15	TRBD1
CASSRGTAAYGYTF	TGCGCCAGCAGCCGAGGGACAGCGGCCTATGGCTACACCTTC	TRBJ1-2	TRBV4-3	NA	14	TRBD1
CASSSRQGAIYGYTF	TGTGCCAGCAGTTCGCGACAGGGGGCGATTTATGGCTACACCTTC	TRBJ1-2	TRBV6-5	NA	15	TRBD1
CASSSSGLGTEAFF	TGTGCCAGCAGCTCCTCAGGGTTAGGGACTGAAGCTTTCTTT	TRBJ1-1	TRBV11-3	once	14	NA
CASSFPGTEAFF	TGTGCCAGCAGCTTCCCAGGGACTGAAGCTTTCTTT	TRBJ1-1	TRBV7-2	NA	12	NA
CASSLYRGAETQYF	TGTGCCAGCAGCTTATATAGGGGCGCGGAGACCCAGTACTTC	TRBJ2-5	TRBV7-2	NA	14	NA
CASSEAGLARQPHTGELFF	TGTGCCAGCAGTGAAGCGGGACTAGCGAGACAACCACACACCGGGGAGCTGTTTTTT	TRBJ2-2	TRBV2	NA	19	TRBD2
CASIGRGSGRGEQFF	TGTGCCAGTATCGGGAGAGGGAGCGGTAGAGGAGAGCAGTTCTTC	TRBJ2-1	TRBV19	NA	15	NA
CASSLGEQGMWPQHF	TGTGCCAGTAGTCTAGGAGAACAGGGGATGTGGCCCCAGCATTTT	TRBJ1-5	TRBV19	NA	15	TRBD1
CASSLEVRVGEAFF	TGTGCCAGCAGCTTGGAAGTCAGGGTGGGTGAAGCTTTCTTT	TRBJ1-1	TRBV5-8	NA	14	NA
CASILGTGGDQPQHF	NA	TRBJ1-5	TRBV6-5	few	15	NA
CASSYPRTAGIWYF	TGTGCCAGCAGTTACCCACGAACCGCAGGGATATGGTATTTT	TRBJ2-3	TRBV6-2/TRBV6-3	NA	14	NA
CASSLTGQNNEQFF	TGCGCCAGCAGCTTGACCGGACAGAACAATGAGCAGTTCTTC	TRBJ2-1	TRBV5-1	NA	14	NA
CASSISFGPAGSYNEQFF	TGTGCCAGTAGTATATCTTTCGGTCCGGCGGGTTCCTACAATGAGCAGTTCTTC	TRBJ2-1	TRBV19	NA	18	NA
CAWSVIGQLNEKLFF	TGTGCCTGGAGTGTTATCGGACAGCTTAATGAAAAACTGTTTTTT	TRBJ1-4	TRBV30	NA	15	NA
CASSVVGGDSPLHF	TGTGCCAGCAGCGTAGTCGGGGGTGATTCACCCCTCCACTTT	TRBJ1-6	TRBV9	NA	14	NA
CAISLMRESTDTQYF	TGTGCCATCAGCCTGATGAGGGAGAGCACAGATACGCAGTATTTT	TRBJ2-3	TRBV10-3	NA	15	NA
CASRRGKNTEAFF	TGTGCCAGCAGAAGGGGGAAAAACACTGAAGCTTTCTTT	TRBJ1-1	TRBV6-5	NA	13	NA
CASSDAVGIPQETQYF	TGTGCCAGCAGTGACGCGGTCGGGATCCCCCAAGAGACCCAGTACTTC	TRBJ2-5	TRBV2	NA	16	NA
CASSHEQLAGLSGANVLTF	TGTGCCAGCAGCCATGAACAACTAGCGGGACTCTCTGGGGCCAACGTCCTGACTTTC	TRBJ2-6	TRBV14	NA	19	TRBD2
CASSLVRVGTQYF	TGTGCCAGCAGCTTGGTCAGGGTGGGGACCCAGTACTTC	TRBJ2-5	TRBV5-6	NA	13	NA
CASSPGQVYTGELFF	TGTGCCAGCTCACCGGGACAGGTGTACACCGGGGAGCTGTTTTTT	TRBJ2-2	TRBV18	NA	15	TRBD1
CASNPVSSRYNEQFF	TGTGCCAGCAACCCGGTCTCTAGTAGATACAATGAGCAGTTCTTC	TRBJ2-1	TRBV2	NA	15	NA
CASSLGAGVRTEAFF	TGTGCCAGCAGCTTAGGGGCAGGGGTTCGGACTGAAGCTTTCTTT	TRBJ1-1	TRBV7-2	NA	15	NA
CASSSRPGTGGNEFF	TGTGCCAGCAGCTCTCGACCCGGGACAGGGGGTAACGAGTTCTTC	TRBJ2-1	TRBV9	NA	15	TRBD1
CASSQGSGVDVLTF	TGCGCCAGCAGCCAAGGCTCGGGTGTCGACGTCCTGACTTTC	TRBJ2-6	TRBV4-3	NA	14	NA
CASSASLAGRVNEQFF	TGTGCCAGCAGCGCCTCACTAGCGGGACGCGTCAATGAGCAGTTCTTC	TRBJ2-1	TRBV11-2	NA	16	TRBD2
CASSGGGWQFF	TGTGCCAGCTCAGGGGGCGGGTGGCAGTTCTTC	TRBJ2-1	TRBV2	NA	11	TRBD1
CASSPTDTEAFF	TGTGCCAGCTCACCAACGGACACTGAAGCTTTCTTT	TRBJ1-1	TRBV18	NA	12	NA
CASSLEARAGELFF	TGTGCCAGCAGCCTCGAGGCACGGGCCGGGGAGCTGTTTTTT	TRBJ2-2	TRBV9	NA	14	NA
CASSLDSGGAAQLTGQFF	TGTGCCAGCAGCTTAGATTCGGGTGGGGCAGCCCAATTGACCGGCCAGTTCTTC	TRBJ2-1	TRBV7-9	NA	18	NA
CASSSSLSTEAFF	TGTGCCAGCAGCTCCTCTCTCAGCACTGAAGCTTTCTTT	TRBJ1-1	TRBV7-9	once	13	NA
CASSIRSSGNTIYF	TGTGCCAGTAGTATTCGGAGCTCTGGAAACACCATATATTTT	TRBJ1-3	TRBV19	few	14	NA
CASSSLAGVDTQYF	TGTGCCAGCAGCTCCTTAGCGGGAGTGGATACGCAGTATTTT	TRBJ2-3	TRBV7-2	NA	14	TRBD2
CASSQMETGIFSGYTF	TGCGCCAGCAGCCAAATGGAGACAGGCATTTTTAGTGGCTACACCTTC	TRBJ1-2	TRBV4-1	once	16	NA
CASSPRTDVNTEAFF	TGTGCCAGCTCACCAAGAACAGACGTAAACACTGAAGCTTTCTTT	TRBJ1-1	TRBV18	NA	15	NA
CASSPAESNTGELFF	TGTGCCAGCAGCCCAGCGGAATCGAACACCGGGGAGCTGTTTTTT	TRBJ2-2	TRBV3-1/TRBV3-2	NA	15	NA
CATSGRRGYNEQFF	TGTGCCACCAGTGGGCGTAGGGGGTACAATGAGCAGTTCTTC	TRBJ2-1	TRBV24-1	NA	14	NA
CASSRRTSGSFNDEQFF	TGTGCCAGCTCACGCCGGACTAGCGGGAGTTTCAACGATGAGCAGTTCTTC	TRBJ2-1	TRBV18	NA	17	TRBD2
CASSWTGYNSPLHF	TGTGCCAGCAGCTGGACAGGCTATAATTCACCCCTCCACTTT	TRBJ1-6	TRBV28	NA	14	TRBD1
CASSYPGGRRSYNEQFF	TGCGCCAGCAGCTACCCGGGCGGGAGGAGGTCCTACAATGAGCAGTTCTTC	TRBJ2-1	TRBV5-1	NA	17	TRBD2
CASSQRGLAGVFYNEQFF	TGTGCCAGCAGCCAGAGGGGACTAGCGGGAGTTTTTTACAATGAGCAGTTCTTC	TRBJ2-1	TRBV11-3	NA	18	TRBD2